This T cell receptor (beta chain) was observed in a study of glioma-infiltrating T cells. Germline CDR1 DFQATT, CDR2 SNEGSKA (reference sequence). Germline trimming cut 5 bases from V and 7 bases from J; bases unmatched to any gene: 12. The CDR3 spans 14 residues. The iRepertoire nested amplicon-rescue multiplex PCR amplified TCR alpha and beta CDR3s from RNA. TCRdb reprocessed the multiplex PCR reads via MiXCR and lists one record per CDR3 protein. The sample has more than 350,000 distinct CDR3 sequences; roughly two fifths are singletons. Concerning this clonotype: This sequence may be a read error, since a much larger clone differs from it by one base.

This rearrangement joins TRBV20-1 to TRBJ2-7; 9 bases map to TRBD2. Material: glioma tissue, nonneoplastic brain tissue, or PBMCs (not recorded which). The clonotype originates from a human donor with low-grade glioma or glioblastoma, undergoing nonglioma brain surgery, or in good health (not recorded which). CDR3 nucleotides: TGCAGTGCTTTAAGCGGGAGGCTCCACAATGAGCAGTACTTC. Its protein is CSALSGRLHNEQYF.